A selection of T cell receptor beta chains follows, all from one sample in a study of T cell repertoires in cytomegalovirus infection. TCRdb itself ran the reads through MiXCR, one entry per CDR3 protein. The sample carries 150,000 to 200,000 distinct CDR3 sequences, more than 9% recorded once. The sequenced sample was PBMCs. Source of these receptors: a human donor in good health (CMV status not recorded). Some clones in this sample may be carry-over from other donors' samples. Each CDR3 is given with its conserved first and last residue. The order of the fields is J gene, D gene, V gene, clone size, CDR3 protein, CDR3 DNA. The D gene is left open where the match is weak. Only part of the rows carry a size: once, few, many, or a class if the clone is expanded.

TRBJ1-2 | TRBD1 | TRBV7-9 | few | CASSFTGTDYYGYTF | TGTGCCAGCAGCTTCACCGGGACAGACTACTATGGCTACACCTTC
TRBJ1-5 | - | TRBV7-2 | many | CASSLVENQPQHF | TGTGCCAGCAGCTTAGTAGAGAATCAGCCCCAGCATTTT
TRBJ2-5 | - | TRBV7-9 | many | CASSRTQQETQYF | TGTGCCAGCAGCCGGACCCAACAAGAGACCCAGTACTTC
TRBJ2-5 | TRBD1 | TRBV13 | - | CASSSIGGGFETQYF | TGTGCCAGCAGTTCAATAGGGGGCGGCTTTGAGACCCAGTACTTC
TRBJ2-1 | - | TRBV5-4 | - | CASSLQGSYNEQFF | TGTGCCAGCAGCTTGCAGGGCTCCTACAATGAGCAGTTCTTC
TRBJ2-7 | - | TRBV10-3 | - | CAISGRDEFDEQYF | TGTGCCATCAGTGGCCGGGACGAATTCGACGAGCAGTACTTC
TRBJ2-1 | - | TRBV19 | few | CASSTPGDKNEQFF | TGTGCCAGTAGTACTCCCGGAGACAAAAATGAGCAGTTCTTC
TRBJ1-2 | - | TRBV10-2 | few | CASSQDFYGYTF | TGCGCCAGCAGTCAGGACTTCTATGGCTACACCTTC
TRBJ1-1 | TRBD1 | TRBV27 | few | CASSPYRGKNTEAFF | TGTGCCAGCAGCCCCTACAGGGGGAAGAACACTGAAGCTTTCTTT
TRBJ2-7 | - | TRBV7-2 | many | CASSFASLYEQYF | TGTGCCAGCAGCTTTGCCAGCCTCTACGAGCAGTACTTC
TRBJ1-5 | - | TRBV15 | few | CATSIRGGNQPQHF | TGTGCCACCAGCATACGGGGGGGTAATCAGCCCCAGCATTTT
TRBJ2-1 | - | TRBV20-1 | few | CSASPPQDVNEQFF | TGCAGTGCTAGTCCCCCCCAGGACGTCAATGAGCAGTTCTTC
TRBJ2-7 | - | TRBV11-2 | many | CASSWGGREQYF | TGTGCCAGCAGCTGGGGGGGGCGGGAGCAGTACTTC
TRBJ2-1 | TRBD2 | TRBV20-1 | - | CSASGRVSQNEQFF | TGCAGTGCGAGCGGGAGGGTATCGCAGAATGAGCAGTTCTTC
TRBJ2-2 | TRBD2 | TRBV7-2 | many | CASSSLLGLAGSGELFF | TGTGCCAGCAGCTCGTTATTGGGACTAGCGGGATCGGGGGAGCTGTTTTTT
TRBJ2-7 | - | TRBV28 | many | CASSTRDNSYEQYF | TGTGCCAGCAGTACACGGGACAACTCCTACGAGCAGTACTTC
TRBJ1-4 | TRBD1 | TRBV12-3/TRBV12-4 | few | CASSPTGGQEKLFF | TGTGCCAGCAGCCCAACAGGGGGCCAGGAAAAACTGTTTTTT
TRBJ2-7 | - | TRBV7-2 | many | CASSFGGTYEQYF | TGTGCCAGCAGCTTTGGGGGCACCTACGAGCAGTACTTC
TRBJ2-1 | - | TRBV20-1 | - | CSVPGIASGDEQFF | TGCAGTGTGCCGGGAATTGCGTCGGGGGATGAGCAGTTCTTC
TRBJ1-2 | - | TRBV11-3 | - | CASSRRHNGYTF | TGTGCCAGCAGCCGACGGCATAATGGCTACACCTTC
TRBJ2-5 | - | TRBV19 | few | CASGKGETQYF | TGTGCCAGCGGGAAGGGAGAGACCCAGTACTTC
TRBJ1-5 | - | TRBV28 | many | CASTTGGGQPQHF | TGTGCCAGCACCACGGGGGGAGGTCAGCCCCAGCATTTT
TRBJ2-3 | TRBD2 | TRBV12-3/TRBV12-4 | many | CASRDSGSGRVTQYF | TGTGCCAGCAGAGATAGCGGGAGTGGACGCGTTACGCAGTATTTT
TRBJ1-4 | - | TRBV19 | - | CASSILMGKLFF | TGTGCCAGTAGTATCCTTATGGGAAAACTGTTTTTT
TRBJ2-6 | - | TRBV19 | many | CASSTSSGANVLTF | TGTGCCAGTAGCACTAGTTCTGGGGCCAACGTCCTGACTTTC
TRBJ1-6 | - | TRBV4-3 | - | CASSQVYPARSPLHF | TGCGCCAGCAGCCAAGTGTATCCCGCGCGATCACCCCTCCACTTT
TRBJ2-1 | - | TRBV2 | - | CASRLWNEQFF | TGTGCCAGCAGGCTATGGAATGAGCAGTTCTTC
TRBJ2-3 | - | TRBV28 | many | CASSLSKRGTDTQYF | TGTGCCAGCAGTTTATCGAAGCGGGGCACAGATACGCAGTATTTT
TRBJ1-5 | - | TRBV7-9 | many | CASDTGGNQPQHF | TGTGCCAGCGATACAGGCGGTAATCAGCCCCAGCATTTT
TRBJ2-5 | - | TRBV20-1 | many | CSARDLPGSTETQYF | TGCAGTGCTAGAGATCTCCCGGGGAGTACCGAGACCCAGTACTTC
TRBJ1-5 | - | TRBV20-1 | - | CSARKDQPQHF | TGCAGTGCTAGGAAGGATCAGCCCCAGCATTTT
TRBJ2-6 | - | TRBV6-6 | many | CATQMTRGLTGANVLTF | TGTGCCACCCAGATGACTCGGGGATTAACTGGGGCCAACGTCCTGACTTTC
TRBJ1-2 | - | TRBV7-2 | many | CASSSPSLLEGGYTF | TGTGCCAGCAGCTCGCCGTCTCTACTGGAGGGGGGCTACACCTTC
TRBJ2-7 | TRBD2 | TRBV7-9 | many | CASRGPLAGGAHEQYF | TGTGCCAGCAGGGGCCCATTAGCGGGAGGTGCACACGAGCAGTACTTC
TRBJ1-5 | TRBD1 | TRBV23-1 | many | CASSQFWRTGHRIDQPQHF | TGCGCCAGCAGTCAATTTTGGAGGACAGGGCATCGTATCGATCAGCCCCAGCATTTT
TRBJ2-7 | TRBD1 | TRBV28 | many | CASRLRDSFYEQYF | TGTGCCAGCAGACTCCGGGACAGCTTCTACGAGCAGTACTTC
TRBJ2-7 | - | TRBV7-2 | many | CASSALAGTVSYEQYF | TGTGCCAGCAGCGCGCTGGCGGGGACAGTGTCCTACGAGCAGTACTTC
TRBJ1-6 | - | TRBV7-2 | many | CASSFAGSNSPLHF | TGTGCCAGCAGCTTCGCGGGCTCAAATTCACCCCTCCACTTT
TRBJ1-1 | - | TRBV7-9 | many | CASSTMGVGTEAFF | TGTGCCAGCAGCACCATGGGGGTTGGGACTGAAGCTTTCTTT
TRBJ1-2 | - | TRBV7-9 | few | CASSPSSGTGGYTF | TGTGCCAGCAGCCCCTCCTCGGGTACGGGCGGCTACACCTTC
TRBJ1-1 | - | TRBV29-1 | many | CSARVGAGAEAFF | TGCAGCGCCAGAGTGGGGGCAGGGGCTGAAGCTTTCTTT
TRBJ2-7 | TRBD2 | TRBV7-2 | many | CASSLKGFLAGIETYEQYF | TGTGCCAGCAGCTTAAAGGGTTTCCTAGCGGGAATAGAAACCTACGAGCAGTACTTC
TRBJ1-1 | - | TRBV27 | many | CASKRSGQNLNTEAFF | TGTGCCAGCAAACGCTCCGGGCAGAACTTGAACACTGAAGCTTTCTTT